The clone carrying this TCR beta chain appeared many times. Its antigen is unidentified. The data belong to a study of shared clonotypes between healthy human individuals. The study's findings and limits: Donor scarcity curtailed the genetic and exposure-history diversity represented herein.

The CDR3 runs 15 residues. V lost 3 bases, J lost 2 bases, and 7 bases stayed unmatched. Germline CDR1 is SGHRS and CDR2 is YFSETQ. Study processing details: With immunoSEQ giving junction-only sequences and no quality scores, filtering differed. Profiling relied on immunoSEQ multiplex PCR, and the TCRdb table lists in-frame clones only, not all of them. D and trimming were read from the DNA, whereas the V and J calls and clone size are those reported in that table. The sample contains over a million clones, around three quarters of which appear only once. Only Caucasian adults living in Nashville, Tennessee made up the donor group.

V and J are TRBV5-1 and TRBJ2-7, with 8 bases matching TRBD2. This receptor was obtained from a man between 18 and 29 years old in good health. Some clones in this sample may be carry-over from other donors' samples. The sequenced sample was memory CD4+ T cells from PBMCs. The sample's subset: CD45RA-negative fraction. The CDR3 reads CASSSRSGSPYEQYF. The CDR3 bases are TGCGCCAGCAGCTCCCGCAGCGGGAGCCCCTACGAGCAGTACTTC.